The 17 T cell receptor beta chains listed next were all sequenced from one sample in a study of blood T cell repertoires in COVID-19. Sequencing used immunoSEQ multiplex PCR; TCRdb keeps in-frame clones, though not all of them. The table records about 430,000 clones, approximately 90% of them present only once. The sequenced sample consisted of PBMCs or T cells enriched from blood (not recorded which). The receptor set was obtained from a woman between 18 and 30 years old who had been exposed to COVID-19.

The chain has TRBV14 and TRBJ2-1; 9 bases are a match to TRBD2. Germline assignment: CDR1 SGHDN and CDR2 FVKESK. Germline trimming cut 4 bases from V and 4 bases from J; bases unmatched to any gene: 5. The CDR3 runs 15 residues. Written as DNA, the CDR3 is TGTGCCAGCAGCCGTGGGACTAGCAGTTACAATGAGCAGTTCTTC. Its protein product is CASSRGTSSYNEQFF.

The rearrangement links TRBV6-4 to TRBJ2-5; TRBD2 aligns across 8 bases. Germline CDR1 reads MRHNA; CDR2 reads SNTAGT. The CDR3 is made up of 14 amino acids. V was pared by 9 bases and J by 5 bases, with 11 bases of the junction left unmatched. The CDR3 loop is CARGTSGRGETQYF. CDR3 nucleotides: TGTGCCAGGGGAACTAGCGGACGAGGGGAGACCCAGTACTTC.

The chain is built from TRBV7-8 and TRBJ1-4; D perhaps matches TRBD1 (5 bases). CDR3 length: 14 residues. Trimming cost V 2 bases and J 7 bases, with 11 bases left between them. Germline lookup yields CDR1 SGHVS and CDR2 FQNEAQ. For the CDR3, the DNA is TGTGCCAGCAGCTTACTTCCAGGGTCTGAAAAACTGTTTTTT. Amino acids: CASSLLPGSEKLFF.

The CDR3 spells CASNLSTGRPYEQYF. For the CDR3, the DNA is TGTGCCAGCAACTTATCGACAGGGCGTCCCTACGAGCAGTACTTC. The chain is built from TRBV28 and TRBJ2-7; 7 bases are a match to TRBD1. The CDR3 extends over 15 amino acids. Germline V CDR1 and CDR2: MDHEN, SYDVKM. V lost 7 bases and J lost 2; bases outside the gene matches: 11.

This chain joins TRBV27 and TRBJ1-5, with a weak D call TRBD1 (6 bases). Deletions cut 3 bases from V and 4 bases from J, with 10 bases between. The CDR3 is 14 amino acids. The germline V gene encodes CDR1 MNHEY and CDR2 SMNVEV (reference sequence). The CDR3 reads CASSLDRKNQPQHF. In DNA form, the CDR3 reads TGTGCCAGCAGTTTGGACAGAAAGAATCAGCCCCAGCATTTT.

This clone has only one observation. The V gene is TRBV9, the J gene TRBJ2-1, with 7 nucleotides matching TRBD2. Germline CDR1 and CDR2: SGDLS and YYNGEE. The ends lost 3 bases at V and 7 bases at J; junction bases unmatched: 7. The CDR3 is 14 amino acids. This chain's CDR3 is CASSATGLRNEQFF. CDR3 bases: TGTGCCAGCAGCGCGACGGGACTACGGAATGAGCAGTTCTTC.

This clone turned up a few times. The V gene is TRBV4-1, the J gene TRBJ2-7, with D possibly TRBD1 on 7 matching bases. Germline V gene sequence: CDR1 MGHRA, CDR2 YSYEKL. V was pared by 1 base and J by 0 bases, with 16 bases between. This CDR3 is built from 17 residues. The CDR3 sequence: CASSQAAGGRTSYEQYF. For the CDR3, the DNA is TGCGCCAGCAGCCAAGCCGCAGGGGGGAGGACCTCCTACGAGCAGTACTTC.

A word on this clone: Other nucleotide sequences from this sample produce the same CDR3. The chain uses TRBV6-5 and TRBJ1-1; no clear D. This CDR3 is built from 13 residues. Trimming shortened V by 4 bases and J by 1 base, and 7 bases separated the two germline ends. Germline V gene lookup returns CDR1 MNHEY and CDR2 SVGAGI. CDR3 in amino acids: CASSSTENTEAFF. The DNA for the CDR3 is TGTGCCAGCAGTTCCACAGAGAACACTGAAGCTTTCTTT.

The chain carries TRBV28 and TRBJ2-1; D call uncertain. There are 15 residues in the CDR3. Germline CDR1 MDHEN, CDR2 SYDVKM. Between the trimmed V and J ends, which lost 7 bases and 0 bases, there was a span of 13 bases. The CDR3 protein is CASKAGDSSYNEQFF. The CDR3 bases are TGTGCCAGCAAAGCCGGAGACTCCTCCTACAATGAGCAGTTCTTC.

The rearrangement uses TRBV7-9 and TRBJ2-5; 12 bases are a match to TRBD2. This CDR3 has 17 residues. V lost 6 bases, J lost 5 bases, and 13 bases stayed unmatched. Germline CDR1 reads SEHNR; CDR2 reads FQNEAQ (reference sequence). This CDR3 reads CASSLTGTSGRVETQYF. CDR3 nucleotides: TGTGCCAGCAGTTTAACCGGGACTAGCGGGCGTGTGGAGACCCAGTACTTC.

CDR3 sequence: CATSRAPGQEDQPQHF. The CDR3 nucleotides are TGTGCCACCAGCAGAGCTCCGGGACAGGAAGATCAGCCCCAGCATTTT. The chain combines TRBV15 with TRBJ1-5; 8 positions agree with TRBD1. J was trimmed by 5 bases and V by 1 base; bases with no gene match: 7. The CDR3 is 16 residues long. Looked up from germline, CDR1 is LNHNV and CDR2 is YYDKDF (reference sequence).

This clone turned up a few times. This rearrangement joins TRBV7-8 to TRBJ2-3, with TRBD1 identical over 8 bases. Germline V CDR1 and CDR2: SGHVS, FQNEAQ. The V gene end was trimmed by 5 bases and the J gene end by 6 bases; junction bases not matched to a gene: 7. The CDR3 is 14 residues long. CDR3 sequence: CASSRQGNSDTQYF. For the CDR3, the DNA is TGTGCCAGCAGCAGACAGGGGAATTCGGATACGCAGTATTTT. The entire variable domain, with the rest obtained from reference TRBV7-8 and TRBJ2-3, is as follows: GAGVSQSPRYKVAKRGQDVALRCDPISGHVSLFWYQQALGQGPEFLTYFQNEAQLDKSGLPSDRFFAERPEGSVSTLKIQRTQQEDSAVYLCASSRQGNSDTQYFGPGTRLTVL.

This chain connects TRBV7-2 to TRBJ1-5; D gene uncertain. With 2 bases removed from V and 7 bases from J, the gap between germline ends came to 24 bases. Germline values: CDR1 SGHTA, CDR2 FQGNSA. CDR3 length: 18 residues. The chain's CDR3 is CASSLRNRAFGESQPQHF. DNA of the CDR3: TGTGCCAGCAGCTTACGAAACCGGGCCTTCGGGGAATCGCAGCCCCAGCATTTT.

At least ten counts were recorded for this clone. This sample also contains other DNA sequences that code for the same CDR3. The genes are TRBV7-9 and TRBJ2-2; D gene unclear. Germline V CDR1 and CDR2: SEHNR, FQNEAQ (reference sequence). The CDR3 is 13 amino acids. V was cut by 2 bases and J by 1 base, with 2 bases left in between. The CDR3 DNA follows: TGTGCCAGCAGCTTACTGAACACCGGGGAGCTGTTTTTT. Translation gives CASSLLNTGELFF.

The rearrangement links TRBV6-1 to TRBJ2-6; 9 bases match TRBD1. There are 19 residues in the CDR3. In germline, CDR1 is MNHNS, CDR2 SASEGT. The J segment lost 10 bases and the V segment lost 0 bases, leaving 16 bases of the junction unmatched. The CDR3 spells CASSEAWAWVGTGRNVLTF. The DNA of the CDR3 is TGTGCCAGCAGTGAAGCGTGGGCGTGGGTGGGGACAGGGCGGAACGTCCTGACTTTC.

This chain links TRBV3-1 (or the pseudogene TRBV3-2) with TRBJ1-1; D is ambiguous. V lost 8 bases and J 5 bases, leaving 15 bases between the germline ends. Germline assignment: CDR1 LGHDT and CDR2 YNNKEL (reference sequence). The CDR3 is 13 amino acids. The CDR3 spells CASEPRPGTEAFF. DNA for the CDR3: TGTGCCAGCGAGCCGCGGCCTGGGACTGAAGCTTTCTTT.

In this sample, this clone turned up a few times. The gene calls are TRBV24-1 and TRBJ2-5; D is unclear. The CDR3 has 15 amino acids. The ends were cut back, 3 bases at V and 5 bases at J, with 15 bases in the middle. Germline V CDR1 and CDR2: KGHDR, SFDVKD. This chain's CDR3 is CATSDRSRGGETQYF. CDR3 bases: TGTGCCACCAGTGATAGGTCTCGAGGTGGGGAGACCCAGTACTTC.